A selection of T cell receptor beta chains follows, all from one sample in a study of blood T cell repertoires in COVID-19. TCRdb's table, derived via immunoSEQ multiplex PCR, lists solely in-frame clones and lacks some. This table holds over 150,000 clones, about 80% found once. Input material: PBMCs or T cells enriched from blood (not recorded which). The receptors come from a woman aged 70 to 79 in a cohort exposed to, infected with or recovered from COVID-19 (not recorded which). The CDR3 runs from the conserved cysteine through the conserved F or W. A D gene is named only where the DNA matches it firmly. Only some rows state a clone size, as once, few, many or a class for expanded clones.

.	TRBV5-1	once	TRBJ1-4	TGCGCCAGCAGCTTACTCGGGACTGCGGGTGAAAAACTGTTTTTT	CASSLLGTAGEKLFF
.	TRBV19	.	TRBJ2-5	TGTGCCAGTAGTATAGCGGGTACCCAAGAGACCCAGTACTTC	CASSIAGTQETQYF
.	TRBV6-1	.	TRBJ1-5	TGTGCCAGCAGTGAGACTTATCAGCCCCAGCATTTT	CASSETYQPQHF
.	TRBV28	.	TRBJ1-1	TGTGCCAGCAGCCGCTCCGGTAACACTGAAGCTTTCTTT	CASSRSGNTEAFF
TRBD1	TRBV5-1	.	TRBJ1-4	TGCGCCAGCAGCGACCCAGGGGGAACTAATGAAAAACTGTTTTTT	CASSDPGGTNEKLFF
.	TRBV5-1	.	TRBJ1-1	TGCGCCAGCGGGAACCAGGGTATGAACACTGAAGCTTTCTTT	CASGNQGMNTEAFF
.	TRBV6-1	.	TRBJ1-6	TGTGCCAGCAGTGAATTAGGGGGGGGGACTTATAATTCACCCCTCCACTTT	CASSELGGGTYNSPLHF
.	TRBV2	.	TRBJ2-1	TGTGCCAGCAAAGGGAGAGCGGGCTCCTACAATGAGCAGTTCTTC	CASKGRAGSYNEQFF
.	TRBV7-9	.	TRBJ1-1	TGTGCCAGCAGCCTTATATTGACAGCTGAAGCTTTCTTT	CASSLILTAEAFF
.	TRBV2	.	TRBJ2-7	TGTGCCAGCAGTGTTTTTAGCACCTACGAGCAGTACTTC	CASSVFSTYEQYF
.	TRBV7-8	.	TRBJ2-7	TGTGCCAGCAGCTTAGATGGCGGGGGCGGGCAGTACTTC	CASSLDGGGGQYF
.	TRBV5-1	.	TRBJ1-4	TGCGCCAGCAGCTTATCCCAGGCGCTTAATGAAAAACTGTTTTTT	CASSLSQALNEKLFF
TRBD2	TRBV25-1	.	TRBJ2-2	TGTGCCAGCACCCGCGGGGGGGGCAACACCGGGGAGCTGTTTTTT	CASTRGGGNTGELFF
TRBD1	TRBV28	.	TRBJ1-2	TGTGCCAGCAGTGCGTCATTAGGGACAGAGAACTATGGCTACACCTTC	CASSASLGTENYGYTF